This T cell receptor beta chain appears in the sequencing data of a study of Graves' ophthalmopathy and Graves' hyperthyroidism. Aged 18 to 65, hyperthyroidism patients had new diagnoses of under 2 months' duration. Patients were left out if they had other autoimmune diseases, uncontrolled infections, pregnancy or lactation. V shed 4 bases and J shed 7 bases, with 10 bases lying between them. The CDR3 consists of 13 residues. Germline V CDR1 and CDR2: SGHVS, FQNEAQ. Many counts were recorded for this clonotype. The target antigen is unknown. Using RNA transcripts, the TCR beta CDR3 regions were amplified. Second-round multiplex PCR followed a first-round RT-PCR using HTBI primers. A single record per CDR3 protein comes from TCRdb applying MiXCR to the multiplex PCR reads. The sample yields some 1.1 million distinct CDR3 sequences, 35% to 45% seen once. Overall study results and limits: A majority of expanded thyroid clonotypes exceeding 0.001 frequency were likewise present in blood.

The sequenced sample was peripheral blood or thyroid tissue (not recorded which). The TCR was taken from an adult man with Graves' hyperthyroidism. The rearrangement links TRBV7-8 to TRBJ2-2; tentatively, D is TRBD1 or TRBD2 (5 bases each). The CDR3 here is CASSSGPDGELFF. CDR3 bases: TGTGCCAGCAGCTCGGGGCCCGACGGGGAGCTGTTTTTT.